This TCR beta chain was identified during a study of immune evolution from preneoplasia to lung adenocarcinoma. Findings and caveats of the study: KRAS-mutant nodules had the highest T cell clonality. Top clone frequencies peaked in normal lung, apparently declining through invasive adenocarcinoma.

Assay used: immunoSEQ multiplex PCR; TCRdb lists only in-frame clones, some missing. The sample records around 8,200 clones, around 76% being singletons. Comment on this clone: Its antigen is not identified.

Patients had resection in Japan or China between about 2014 and 2018. Germline CDR1 is SGDLS and CDR2 is YYNGEE. The CDR3 is made up of 11 amino acids. V lost 7 bases and J 6 bases, leaving 8 bases between the germline ends. What was sequenced was FFPE minimally invasive lung adenocarcinoma tissue. The clonotype originates from a person aged 65-85 years with lung adenocarcinoma. The chain couples TRBV9 to TRBJ2-1; D is undetermined. CDR3 sequence reads: CASARTNEQFF. CDR3 DNA: TGTGCCAGCGCGCGGACCAATGAGCAGTTCTTC.